This TCR beta chain was identified during a study of blood T cell repertoires in COVID-19. V shed 1 base and J shed 2 bases, with 9 bases lying between them. Germline V gene lookup returns CDR1 GTSNPN and CDR2 SVGIG (reference sequence). The CDR3 extends over 14 amino acids. The table came from immunoSEQ multiplex PCR; TCRdb's copy has only in-frame clones and leaves some out. The data hold around 160,000 clones, with around four fifths observed a single time. The chain carries TRBV30 and TRBJ1-5, with D unclear. The sample consisted of peripheral blood. This receptor was identified in a human donor in a cohort sampled during active COVID-19. CDR3 residues: CAWSAVGGNQPQHF. The CDR3 DNA reads TGTGCCTGGAGTGCCGTGGGAGGCAATCAGCCCCAGCATTTT.